This entry is about one T cell receptor (beta chain). As yet, its antigen is unknown. This sample is part of a study of OX40 agonist ivuxolimab in advanced cancers. Study results and caveats: Compared with CD4+, CD8+ T cells on average had more expanded clones. At doses 0.1 to 3.0 mg/kg, CD4+ and CD8+ clones expanded.

The junction had 3 bases not matched to a gene; V was cut back by 1 base and J by 0 bases. Germline values: CDR1 SGDLS, CDR2 YYNGEE. The CDR3 loop spans 16 amino acids. Repertoires were generated with immunoSEQ multiplex PCR, while TCRdb's copy carries only in-frame clones and drops some. Of 50,000 to 70,000 clones listed, about four fifths were seen once; the top ten hold around 0.65%. This receptor was obtained from an adult with an advanced solid tumor such as melanoma, head and neck, liver or kidney cancer. The starting material was CD4+ or CD8+ T cells sorted from blood, obtained in a trial of the OX40 agonist ivuxolimab. V gene TRBV9 combines with J gene TRBJ2-2; 7 bases are a match to TRBD2. CDR3 protein: CASSVTSATNTGELFF. The CDR3 DNA is TGTGCCAGCAGCGTAACTAGCGCCACGAACACCGGGGAGCTGTTTTTT.